This T cell receptor beta chain originates from a study of T cells in Graves' hyperthyroidism and ophthalmopathy. From germline, CDR1 is GTSNPN and CDR2 SVGIG (reference sequence). V lost 7 bases and J lost 0, with 16 bases in between. The CDR3 runs to 15 residues. This clonotype was seen repeatedly, ten times or more. The source material, RNA transcripts, was used to amplify TCR beta CDR3 regions. The TCR CDR3 first-round RT-PCR relied on the HTBI primer set. TCRdb redid the calling of the multiplex PCR reads with MiXCR, one entry per CDR3 protein. The table has 460,000 or so distinct CDR3 sequences, around 15% seen once.

This TCR came from a woman younger than 30 with Graves' hyperthyroidism. Source material: blood. The gene calls are TRBV30 and TRBJ2-1; D is undetermined. The chain's CDR3 is CASNPGSSSYNEQFF. The CDR3 bases are TGTGCCTCAAACCCCGGGTCTAGCTCCTACAATGAGCAGTTCTTC. The full variable domain, rest sourced from reference TRBV30 and TRBJ2-1, is SQTIHQWPATLVQPVGSPLSLECTVEGTSNPNLYWYRQAAGRGLQLLFYSVGIGQISSEVPQNLSASRPQDRQFILSSKKLLLSDSGFYLCASNPGSSSYNEQFFGPGTRLTVL.